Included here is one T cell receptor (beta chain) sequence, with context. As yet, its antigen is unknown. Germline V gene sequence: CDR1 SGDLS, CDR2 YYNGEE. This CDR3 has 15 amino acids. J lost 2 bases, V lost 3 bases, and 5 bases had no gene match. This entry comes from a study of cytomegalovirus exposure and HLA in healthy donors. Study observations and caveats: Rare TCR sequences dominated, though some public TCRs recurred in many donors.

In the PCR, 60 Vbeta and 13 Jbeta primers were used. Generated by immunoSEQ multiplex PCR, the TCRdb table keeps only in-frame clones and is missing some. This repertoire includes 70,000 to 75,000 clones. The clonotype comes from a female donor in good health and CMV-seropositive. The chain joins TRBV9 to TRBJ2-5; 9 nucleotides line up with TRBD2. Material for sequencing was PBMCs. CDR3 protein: CASSESGGYQETQYF. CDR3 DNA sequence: TGTGCCAGCAGCGAGAGCGGGGGGTATCAAGAGACCCAGTACTTC.